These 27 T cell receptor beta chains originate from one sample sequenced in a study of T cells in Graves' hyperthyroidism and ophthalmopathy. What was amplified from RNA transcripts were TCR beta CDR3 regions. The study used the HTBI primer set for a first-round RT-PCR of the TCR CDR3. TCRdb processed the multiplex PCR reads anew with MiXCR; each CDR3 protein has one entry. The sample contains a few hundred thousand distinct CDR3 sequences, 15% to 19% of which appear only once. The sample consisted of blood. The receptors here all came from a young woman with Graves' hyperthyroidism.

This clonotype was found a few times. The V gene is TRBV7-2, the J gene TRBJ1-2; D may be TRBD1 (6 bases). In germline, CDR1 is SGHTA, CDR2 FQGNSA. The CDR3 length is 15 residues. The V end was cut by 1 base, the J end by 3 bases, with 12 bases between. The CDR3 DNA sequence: TGTGCCAGCAGCTTAGTCCAGGGGTCTGACTATGGCTACACCTTC. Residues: CASSLVQGSDYGYTF. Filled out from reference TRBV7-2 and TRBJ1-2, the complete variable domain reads GAGVSQSPSNKVTEKGKDVELRCDPISGHTALYWYRQSLGQGLEFLIYFQGNSAPDKSGLPSDRFSAERTGGSVSTLTIQRTQQEDSAVYLCASSLVQGSDYGYTFGSGTRLTVV.

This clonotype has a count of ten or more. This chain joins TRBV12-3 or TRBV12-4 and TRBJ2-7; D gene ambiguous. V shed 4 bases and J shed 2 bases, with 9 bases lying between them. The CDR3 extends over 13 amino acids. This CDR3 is CASSWVGTYEQYF. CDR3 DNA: TGTGCCAGCAGTTGGGTGGGGACCTACGAGCAGTACTTC.

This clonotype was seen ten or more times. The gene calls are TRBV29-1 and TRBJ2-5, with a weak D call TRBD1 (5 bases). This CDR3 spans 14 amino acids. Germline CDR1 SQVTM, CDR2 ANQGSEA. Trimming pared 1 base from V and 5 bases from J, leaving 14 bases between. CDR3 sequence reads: CSVEAGRVGETQYF. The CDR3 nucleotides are TGCAGCGTTGAAGCCGGCAGGGTCGGGGAGACCCAGTACTTC.

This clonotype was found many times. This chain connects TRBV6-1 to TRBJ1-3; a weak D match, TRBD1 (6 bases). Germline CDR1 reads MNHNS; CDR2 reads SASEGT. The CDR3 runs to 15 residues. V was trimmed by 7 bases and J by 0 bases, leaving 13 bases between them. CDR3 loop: CASTAGASSGNTIYF. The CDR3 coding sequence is TGTGCCAGCACTGCGGGGGCGAGCTCTGGAAACACCATATATTTT.

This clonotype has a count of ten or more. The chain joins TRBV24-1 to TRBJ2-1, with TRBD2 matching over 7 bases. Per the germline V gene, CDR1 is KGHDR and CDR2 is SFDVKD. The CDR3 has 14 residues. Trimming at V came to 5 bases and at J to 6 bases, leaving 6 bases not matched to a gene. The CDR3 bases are TGTGCCACCAGTGTTGCGGGAGTTTCCAATGAGCAGTTCTTC. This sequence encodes CATSVAGVSNEQFF.

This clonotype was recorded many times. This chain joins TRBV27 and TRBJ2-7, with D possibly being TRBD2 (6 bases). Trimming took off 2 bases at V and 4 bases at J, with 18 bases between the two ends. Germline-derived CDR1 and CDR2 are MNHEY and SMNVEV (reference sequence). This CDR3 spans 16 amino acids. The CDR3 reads CASSLARGAGRYEQYF. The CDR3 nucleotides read TGTGCCAGCAGTTTAGCCCGGGGCGCGGGACGGTACGAGCAGTACTTC.

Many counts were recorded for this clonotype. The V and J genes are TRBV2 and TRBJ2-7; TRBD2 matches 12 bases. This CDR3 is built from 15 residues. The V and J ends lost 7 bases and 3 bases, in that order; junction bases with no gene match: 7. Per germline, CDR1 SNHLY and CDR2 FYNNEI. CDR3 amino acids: CASTAGTSGLYEQYF. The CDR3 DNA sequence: TGTGCCAGCACCGCAGGGACTAGCGGGCTCTACGAGCAGTACTTC.

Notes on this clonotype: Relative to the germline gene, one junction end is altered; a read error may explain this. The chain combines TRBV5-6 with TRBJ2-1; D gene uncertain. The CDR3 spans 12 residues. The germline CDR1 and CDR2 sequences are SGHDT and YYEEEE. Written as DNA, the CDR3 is TGTGCCAGCAGCTTCTCCTACGATGAGCAGTTCTTC. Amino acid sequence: CASSFSYDEQFF. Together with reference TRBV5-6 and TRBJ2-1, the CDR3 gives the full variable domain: DAGVTQSPTHLIKTRGQQVTLRCSPKSGHDTVSWYQQALGQGPQFIFQYYEEEERQRGNFPDRFSGHQFPNYSSELNVNALLLGDSALYLCASSFSYDEQFFGPGTRLTVL.

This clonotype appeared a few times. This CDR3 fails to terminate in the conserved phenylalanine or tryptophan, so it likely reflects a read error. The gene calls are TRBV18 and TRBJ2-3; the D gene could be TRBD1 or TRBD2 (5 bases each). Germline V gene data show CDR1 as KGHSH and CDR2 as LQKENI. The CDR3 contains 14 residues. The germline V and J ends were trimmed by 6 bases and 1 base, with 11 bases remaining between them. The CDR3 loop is CASSQGVGTDTQYL. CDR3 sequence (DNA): TGTGCCAGCTCCCAGGGAGTTGGCACAGATACGCAGTATCTT.

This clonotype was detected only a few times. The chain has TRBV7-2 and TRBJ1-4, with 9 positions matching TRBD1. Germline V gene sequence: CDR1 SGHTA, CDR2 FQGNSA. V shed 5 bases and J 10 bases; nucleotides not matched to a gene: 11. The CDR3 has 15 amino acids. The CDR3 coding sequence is TGTGCCAGCAGCCCCGCCGGGACAGGGTTAGGAAAACTGTTTTTT. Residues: CASSPAGTGLGKLFF.

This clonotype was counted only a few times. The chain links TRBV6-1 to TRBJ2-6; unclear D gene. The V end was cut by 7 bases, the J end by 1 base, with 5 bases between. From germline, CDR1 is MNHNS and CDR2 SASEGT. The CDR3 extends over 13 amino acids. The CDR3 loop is CASTYSGANVLTF. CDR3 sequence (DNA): TGTGCCAGCACTTATTCTGGGGCCAACGTCCTGACTTTC.

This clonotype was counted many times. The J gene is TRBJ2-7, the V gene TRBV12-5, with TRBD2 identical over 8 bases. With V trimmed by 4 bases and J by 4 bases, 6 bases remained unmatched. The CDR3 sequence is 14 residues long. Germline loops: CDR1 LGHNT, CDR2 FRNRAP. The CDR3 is CASGSGRAGYEQYF. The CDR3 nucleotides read TGTGCTAGTGGTTCCGGGAGGGCCGGGTACGAGCAGTACTTC.

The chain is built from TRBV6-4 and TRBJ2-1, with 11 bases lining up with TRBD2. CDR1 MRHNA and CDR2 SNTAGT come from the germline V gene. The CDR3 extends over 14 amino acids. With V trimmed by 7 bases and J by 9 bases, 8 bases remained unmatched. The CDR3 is CASTVSSGRFEQFF. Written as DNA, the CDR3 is TGTGCCAGCACGGTCTCTAGCGGGAGGTTTGAGCAGTTCTTC.

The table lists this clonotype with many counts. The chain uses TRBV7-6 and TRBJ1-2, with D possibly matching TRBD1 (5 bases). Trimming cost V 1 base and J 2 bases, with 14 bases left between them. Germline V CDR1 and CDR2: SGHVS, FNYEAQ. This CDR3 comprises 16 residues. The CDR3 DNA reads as TGTGCCAGCAGCTTAGAGGGCGGGACGTTGAACTATGGCTACACCTTC. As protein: CASSLEGGTLNYGYTF.

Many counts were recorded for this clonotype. DNA of the CDR3: TGTGCCAGCAGTTACTCAGGACAAGTCTTGAAGCAGTACTTC. Translated, it gives CASSYSGQVLKQYF. The rearrangement joins TRBV6-6 to TRBJ2-7; tentatively, D is TRBD1 (5 bases). Germline loops: CDR1 MNHNY, CDR2 SVGAGI (reference sequence). V was clipped by 0 bases and J by 8 bases, with 14 bases between them. The CDR3 totals 14 residues.

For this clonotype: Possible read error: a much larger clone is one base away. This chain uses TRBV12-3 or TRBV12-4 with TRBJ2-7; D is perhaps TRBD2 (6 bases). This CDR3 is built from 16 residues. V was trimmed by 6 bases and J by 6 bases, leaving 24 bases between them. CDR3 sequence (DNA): TGTGCCAGCAGCCGATTCGGGACTGGTCCCTTGCTCGAGCAGTACTTC. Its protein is CASSRFGTGPLLEQYF.

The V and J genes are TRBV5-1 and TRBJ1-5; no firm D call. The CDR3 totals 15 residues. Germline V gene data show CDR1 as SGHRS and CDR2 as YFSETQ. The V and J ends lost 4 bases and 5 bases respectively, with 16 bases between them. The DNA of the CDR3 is TGCGCCAGCAGCCTGGATTTTAGGTACGATCAGCCCCAGCATTTT. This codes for CASSLDFRYDQPQHF.

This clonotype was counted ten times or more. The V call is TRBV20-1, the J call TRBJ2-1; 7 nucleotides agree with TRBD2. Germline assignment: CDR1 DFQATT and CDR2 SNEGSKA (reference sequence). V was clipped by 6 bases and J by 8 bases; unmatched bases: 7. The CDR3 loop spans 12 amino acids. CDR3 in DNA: TGCAGTGCAATGACTAGCTTCGATGAGCAGTTCTTC. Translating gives CSAMTSFDEQFF.

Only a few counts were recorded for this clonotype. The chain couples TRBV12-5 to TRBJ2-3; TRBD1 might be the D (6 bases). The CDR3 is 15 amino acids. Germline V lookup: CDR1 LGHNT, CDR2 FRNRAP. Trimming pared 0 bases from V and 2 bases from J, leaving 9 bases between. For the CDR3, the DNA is TGTGCTAGTGGTTTGGTAGGGACATACACAGATACGCAGTATTTT. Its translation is CASGLVGTYTDTQYF.

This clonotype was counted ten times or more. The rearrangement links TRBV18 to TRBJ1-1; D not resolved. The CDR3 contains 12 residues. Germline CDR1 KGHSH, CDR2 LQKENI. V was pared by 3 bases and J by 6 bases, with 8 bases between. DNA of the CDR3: TGTGCCAGCTCACCCAGTGGGGCTGAAGCTTTCTTT. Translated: CASSPSGAEAFF.

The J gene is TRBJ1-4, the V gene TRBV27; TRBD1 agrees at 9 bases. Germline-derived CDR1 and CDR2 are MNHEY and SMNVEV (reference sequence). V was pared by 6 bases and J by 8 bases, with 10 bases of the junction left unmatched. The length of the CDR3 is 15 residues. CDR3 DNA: TGTGCCAGCAGACCAACCGGGACAGGGAAAGAAAAACTGTTTTTT. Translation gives CASRPTGTGKEKLFF.

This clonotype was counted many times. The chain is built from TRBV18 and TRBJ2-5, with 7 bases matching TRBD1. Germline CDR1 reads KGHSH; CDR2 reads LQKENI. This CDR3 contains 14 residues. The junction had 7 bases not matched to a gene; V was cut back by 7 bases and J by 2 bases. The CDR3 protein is CASFPGTVQETQYF. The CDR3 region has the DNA TGTGCCAGCTTCCCCGGGACAGTTCAAGAGACCCAGTACTTC.

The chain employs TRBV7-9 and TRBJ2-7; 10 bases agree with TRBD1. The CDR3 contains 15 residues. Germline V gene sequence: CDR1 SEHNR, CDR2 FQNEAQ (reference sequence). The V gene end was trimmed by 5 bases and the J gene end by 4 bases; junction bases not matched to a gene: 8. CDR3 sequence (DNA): TGTGCCAGCAGCACCCGACAGGGGGCTATTTACGAGCAGTACTTC. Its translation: CASSTRQGAIYEQYF.

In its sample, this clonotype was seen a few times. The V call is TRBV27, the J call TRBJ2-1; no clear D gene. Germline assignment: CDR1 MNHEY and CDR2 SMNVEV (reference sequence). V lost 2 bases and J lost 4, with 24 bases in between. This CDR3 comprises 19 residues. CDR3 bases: TGTGCCAGCAGTTTAGGATTTTGGCAGAGTGGATCCCTTTACAATGAGCAGTTCTTC. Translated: CASSLGFWQSGSLYNEQFF.

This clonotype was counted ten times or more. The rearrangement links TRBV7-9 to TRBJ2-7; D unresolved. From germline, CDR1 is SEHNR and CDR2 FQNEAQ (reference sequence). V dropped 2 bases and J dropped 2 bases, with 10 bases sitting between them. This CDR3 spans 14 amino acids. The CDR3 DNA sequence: TGTGCCAGCAGCTTAATAGATACCCCCTACGAGCAGTACTTC. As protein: CASSLIDTPYEQYF.

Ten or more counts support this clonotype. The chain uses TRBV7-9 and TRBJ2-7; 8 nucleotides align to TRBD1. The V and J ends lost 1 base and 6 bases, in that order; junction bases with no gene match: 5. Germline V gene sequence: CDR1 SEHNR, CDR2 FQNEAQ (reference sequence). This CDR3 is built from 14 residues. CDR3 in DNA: TGTGCCAGCAGCTTAGGCCCAGACAGGGGCGAGCAGTACTTC. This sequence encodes CASSLGPDRGEQYF. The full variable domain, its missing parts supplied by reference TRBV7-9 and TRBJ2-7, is DTGVSQNPRHKITKRGQNVTFRCDPISEHNRLYWYRQTLGQGPEFLTYFQNEAQLEKSRLLSDRFSAERPKGSFSTLEIQRTEQGDSAMYLCASSLGPDRGEQYFGPGTRLTVT.

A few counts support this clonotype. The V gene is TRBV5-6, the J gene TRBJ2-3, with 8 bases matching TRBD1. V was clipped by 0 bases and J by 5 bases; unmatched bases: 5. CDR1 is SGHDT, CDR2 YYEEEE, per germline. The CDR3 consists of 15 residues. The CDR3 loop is CASSLGQGAGDTQYF. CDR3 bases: TGTGCCAGCAGCTTGGGTCAGGGGGCTGGAGATACGCAGTATTTT. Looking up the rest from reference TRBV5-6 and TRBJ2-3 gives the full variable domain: DAGVTQSPTHLIKTRGQQVTLRCSPKSGHDTVSWYQQALGQGPQFIFQYYEEEERQRGNFPDRFSGHQFPNYSSELNVNALLLGDSALYLCASSLGQGAGDTQYFGPGTRLTVL.